This T cell receptor (beta chain) was found in a study of vaccination effects on CD4 cells after COVID-19. Method: immunoSEQ multiplex PCR; TCRdb's copy keeps in-frame clones and lacks some. The sample lists roughly 55,000 clones, roughly three quarters occurring once. Expansion of antigen-specific CD4+ T cells with viral peptide pools was carried out by the ViraFEST assay before sequencing. After around ten days in culture, the CD4+ T cells were isolated. Every participant took two doses of the BNT162b2 or mRNA-1273 vaccine. The CDR3 extends over 15 amino acids. V shed 7 bases, J shed 0 bases, and the junction held 8 bases outside the gene matches. Per the germline V gene, CDR1 is SNHLY and CDR2 is FYNNEI. Comment on this clone: Its antigen is unidentified.

This rearrangement joins TRBV2 to TRBJ1-1; TRBD1 matches at 7 bases. This specimen was CD4+ T cells from PBMCs cultured with HCoV-OC43 spike peptides, taken after COVID-19 vaccination. The subset is: HCoV-OC43 spike overlapping peptide pool stimulation. The receptor was isolated from a human donor who received a COVID-19 vaccine. CDR3 amino acids: CASNLLGTVNTEAFF. CDR3 in DNA: TGTGCCAGCAACCTACTCGGGACAGTGAACACTGAAGCTTTCTTT.